The 28 T cell receptor beta chains below come from one sample, sequenced in a study of T-cell reconstitution after alpha-beta-depleted transplantation in children. Unique molecular identifiers were incorporated when the TCRbeta library was constructed. One entry per CDR3 protein results from TCRdb running MiXCR on the PCR reads. The profile shows about 640,000 distinct CDR3 sequences, 16% of them singletons. Sequencing was performed on PBMCs from the stem cell graft donor, taken from the stem cell graft. The source of these receptors is a human donor who donated a stem cell graft to a child with acute myeloid leukemia.

This clonotype was counted many times. The CDR3 DNA follows: TGCAGCGCCGGGACATGGGAGGGTACGCAGTATTTT. It translates to CSAGTWEGTQYF. This rearrangement joins TRBV29-1 to TRBJ2-3, with TRBD2 as a possible D gene (7 bases). CDR1 SQVTM and CDR2 ANQGSEA come from the germline V gene. V was pared by 7 bases and J by 8 bases, with 16 bases between. The CDR3 loop spans 12 amino acids.

The J gene is TRBJ2-3, the V gene TRBV7-9, with 8 bases matching TRBD2. The CDR3 is 15 residues long. Looked up from germline, CDR1 is SEHNR and CDR2 is FQNEAQ (reference sequence). Trimming took 1 base from V and 4 from J; bases not matched to a gene: 4. This CDR3 is CASSLVTGGPDTQYF. CDR3 nucleotide sequence: TGTGCCAGCAGCTTAGTGACGGGGGGGCCAGATACGCAGTATTTT.

This clonotype was seen repeatedly, ten times or more. This chain uses TRBV12-3 or TRBV12-4 with TRBJ2-2; D unclear. The germline V and J ends were trimmed by 8 bases and 7 bases, with 11 bases remaining between them. The CDR3 loop spans 12 amino acids. The DNA for the CDR3 is TGTGCCAGCTGTCTCCTCGGCGGGGAGCTGTTTTTT. The encoded protein is CASCLLGGELFF.

This clonotype was recorded a few times. The V gene is TRBV12-3 or TRBV12-4, the J gene TRBJ1-1; 7 bases match TRBD1. J gave up 1 base and V 6 bases, and 5 bases lay outside the gene matches. CDR3 length: 14 amino acids. As DNA, the CDR3 is TGTGCCAGCAGGAGGGACAGAACGAACACTGAAGCTTTCTTT. It yields the protein CASRRDRTNTEAFF.

The chain combines TRBV6-5 with TRBJ2-2, with a weak D call TRBD1 (6 bases). Germline lookup yields CDR1 MNHEY and CDR2 SVGAGI. This CDR3 has 15 residues. The V end was cut by 6 bases, the J end by 7 bases, with 18 bases between. The CDR3, as DNA: TGTGCCAGCAGCCGTAAACAGGGTTCAATCGGGGAGCTGTTTTTT. Translating gives CASSRKQGSIGELFF.

The V and J genes are TRBV2 and TRBJ2-7; a weak D match, TRBD2 (5 bases). The CDR3 contains 13 residues. Trimming removed 7 bases from V and 2 bases from J, with 12 bases in between. Looked up from germline, CDR1 is SNHLY and CDR2 is FYNNEI. CDR3 bases: TGTGCCAGCATCGGGGTTCCAACCTACGAGCAGTACGTC. Its translation: CASIGVPTYEQYV.

The CDR3 protein is CSASPPTGGPYNEQFF. The CDR3 region has the DNA TGCAGTGCTAGCCCCCCCACGGGGGGGCCCTACAATGAGCAGTTCTTC. V is TRBV20-1 and J is TRBJ2-1; 8 bases are a match to TRBD2. Germline V gene lookup returns CDR1 DFQATT and CDR2 SNEGSKA (reference sequence). This CDR3 has 16 residues. The V segment lost 3 bases and the J segment 2 bases; nucleotides outside the gene matches: 9.

Of note for this clonotype: This could be a read error, since a much larger clone is one nucleotide away. The V call is TRBV20-1, the J call TRBJ1-1; a possible D gene is TRBD1 (6 bases). The CDR3 totals 16 residues. Germline V CDR1 and CDR2: DFQATT, SNEGSKA (reference sequence). For the CDR3, the DNA is TGCTGTGCTAGTTCTTGGGGGGCAGTAATGAACACTGAAGCTTTCTTT. The encoded protein is CCASSWGAVMNTEAFF.

This clonotype was observed at least ten times. The CDR3: CASSFPVWPGYNEQFF. Here the CDR3 DNA reads TGTGCCAGCAGTTTCCCCGTATGGCCAGGGTACAATGAGCAGTTCTTC. The chain combines TRBV12-3 or TRBV12-4 with TRBJ2-1; D perhaps matches TRBD1 (5 bases). Between the trimmed V and J ends, which lost 3 bases and 4 bases, there was a span of 16 bases. The CDR3 extends over 16 amino acids.

The CDR3 loop is CASGTSAAKNIQYF. In DNA form, the CDR3 reads TGTGCCAGCGGGACTAGCGCAGCCAAAAACATTCAGTACTTC. This chain uses TRBV13 with TRBJ2-4; 10 bases match TRBD2. This CDR3 comprises 14 residues. From germline, CDR1 is PRHDT and CDR2 FYEKMQ (reference sequence). J was trimmed by 0 bases and V by 8 bases; bases with no gene match: 1.

The chain recombines TRBV11-2 with TRBJ1-2; D not resolved. Germline assignment: CDR1 SGHAT and CDR2 FQNNGV. V was shortened by 0 bases and J by 6 bases, with 11 bases between the two germline ends. This CDR3 region has 14 residues. CDR3 residues: CASSLEGLGHGYTF. CDR3 coding DNA: TGTGCCAGCAGCTTAGAAGGGCTAGGGCATGGCTACACCTTC.

This clonotype showed up many times. The chain carries TRBV20-1 and TRBJ1-1; 8 bases are shared with TRBD1. In germline, CDR1 is DFQATT, CDR2 SNEGSKA (reference sequence). Trimming cost V 4 bases and J 4 bases; bases outside gene matches: 11. There are 15 residues in the CDR3. The CDR3, as DNA: TGCAGTGCTACCCTGACAGGGGAGGAGCTCACTGAAGCTTTCTTT. This translates into CSATLTGEELTEAFF.

Only a few counts were recorded for this clonotype. This chain connects TRBV7-2 to TRBJ1-2, with D hard to call. The length of the CDR3 is 13 residues. The germline V and J ends were trimmed by 6 bases and 2 bases, with 10 bases remaining between them. Germline CDR1 reads SGHTA; CDR2 reads FQGNSA. CDR3 DNA sequence: TGTGCCAGCAGTACGACGGAAAACTATGGCTACACCTTC. Protein product: CASSTTENYGYTF. Full variable domain (rest looked up from reference TRBV7-2 and TRBJ1-2): GAGVSQSPSNKVTEKGKDVELRCDPISGHTALYWYRQSLGQGLEFLIYFQGNSAPDKSGLPSDRFSAERTGGSVSTLTIQRTQQEDSAVYLCASSTTENYGYTFGSGTRLTVV.

This clonotype has at least ten counts. The rearrangement uses TRBV20-1 and TRBJ2-5, with TRBD1 matching over 8 bases. Germline V gives CDR1 DFQATT, CDR2 SNEGSKA (reference sequence). V shed 5 bases and J 1 base; nucleotides not matched to a gene: 3. The CDR3 consists of 13 residues. CDR3 DNA sequence: TGCAGTGCTGGGGGACAGGTCCAAGAGACCCAGTACTTC. Protein: CSAGGQVQETQYF.

This clonotype has a count of ten or more. This chain links TRBV5-6 with TRBJ2-2, with TRBD2 as a possible D gene (6 bases). Germline V gene data show CDR1 as SGHDT and CDR2 as YYEEEE. V lost 5 bases and J lost 4, with 9 bases in between. This CDR3 contains 13 residues. CDR3 amino acids: CASSWTTTGELFF. CDR3 DNA sequence: TGTGCCAGCAGTTGGACTACCACCGGGGAGCTGTTTTTT. Full variable domain (remainder filled in from reference TRBV5-6 and TRBJ2-2): DAGVTQSPTHLIKTRGQQVTLRCSPKSGHDTVSWYQQALGQGPQFIFQYYEEEERQRGNFPDRFSGHQFPNYSSELNVNALLLGDSALYLCASSWTTTGELFFGEGSRLTVL.

The chain uses TRBV18 and TRBJ2-7; the match to TRBD1 covers 8 bases. This CDR3 contains 15 residues. Losses at the gene ends were 6 bases for V and 4 bases for J; bases not matched to a gene: 11. Germline CDR1 KGHSH, CDR2 LQKENI. CDR3 region: CASSSGRGPGYEQYF. CDR3 bases: TGTGCCAGCTCGTCGGGCAGGGGGCCAGGGTACGAGCAGTACTTC.

A few counts support this clonotype. The V and J genes are TRBV18 and TRBJ2-1, with D possibly being TRBD1 or TRBD2 (6 bases each). V shed 2 bases and J shed 8 bases, with 10 bases lying between them. Looked up from germline, CDR1 is KGHSH and CDR2 is LQKENI. The CDR3 is made up of 13 amino acids. The CDR3 DNA reads as TGTGCCAGCTCACCAGGAAGGGGGGATGAGCAGTTCTTC. It yields the protein CASSPGRGDEQFF. Full variable domain (missing parts from reference TRBV18 and TRBJ2-1): NAGVMQNPRHLVRRRGQEARLRCSPMKGHSHVYWYRQLPEEGLKFMVYLQKENIIDESGMPKERFSAEFPKEGPSILRIQQVVRGDSAAYFCASSPGRGDEQFFGPGTRLTVL.

This clonotype was counted at least ten times. This chain links TRBV27 with TRBJ2-2; unclear D gene. Looked up from germline, CDR1 is MNHEY and CDR2 is SMNVEV (reference sequence). The CDR3 runs 12 residues. V shed 1 base and J shed 7 bases, with 4 bases lying between them. The CDR3 region is CASSLYGGELFF. The CDR3 DNA sequence: TGTGCCAGCAGTTTATATGGCGGGGAGCTGTTTTTT.

The V call is TRBV3-1, the J call TRBJ2-5, with D possibly matching TRBD1 (6 bases). The germline V gene has CDR1 LGHDT and CDR2 YNNKEL (reference sequence). Deletions cut 1 base from V and 1 base from J, with 10 bases between. This CDR3 spans 15 amino acids. CDR3 amino acids: CASSQAGQLQETQYF. The CDR3 region has the DNA TGTGCCAGCAGCCAAGCCGGACAGCTCCAAGAGACCCAGTACTTC.

This clonotype appeared a few times. This chain links TRBV6-1 with TRBJ2-1; TRBD2 matches 11 bases. This CDR3 comprises 15 residues. The junction had 6 bases not matched to a gene; V was cut back by 6 bases and J by 5 bases. Germline V gene lookup returns CDR1 MNHNS and CDR2 SASEGT. CDR3 DNA sequence: TGTGCCAGCAGGACACTAGCGGGGGAGAACAATGAGCAGTTCTTC. This encodes CASRTLAGENNEQFF.

As for this clonotype: A much larger clone is a single base away; this may be a read error. The rearrangement uses TRBV20-1 and TRBJ2-7; possible D gene TRBD1, 6 bases. The germline CDR1 and CDR2 sequences are DFQATT and SNEGSKA (reference sequence). This CDR3 is built from 16 residues. With 1 base removed from V and 5 bases from J, the gap between germline ends came to 21 bases. The CDR3 DNA reads as TGCAGTGCTAGAGTTAGTGGCAGGGGCACAGGCCACGAGCAGTACTTC. Its protein product is CSARVSGRGTGHEQYF.

V and J are TRBV20-1 and TRBJ2-7; 7 nucleotides agree with TRBD2. The CDR3 has 14 amino acids. The V gene end was trimmed by 4 bases and the J gene end by 5 bases; junction bases not matched to a gene: 11. Germline V gives CDR1 DFQATT, CDR2 SNEGSKA (reference sequence). The CDR3: CSAKSRPGTNEQYV. CDR3 in DNA: TGCAGTGCTAAGTCACGGCCGGGGACTAACGAGCAGTACGTC.

The chain is built from TRBV6-5 and TRBJ2-3; D possibly corresponds to TRBD2 (5 bases). CDR1 is MNHEY, CDR2 SVGAGI, per germline. The V gene lost 0 bases and the J gene lost 3 bases, with 16 bases spanning the gap. This CDR3 region has 17 residues. CDR3 in DNA: TGTGCCAGCAGTTACTCTTCGGGGTTGGTAGGGACAGATACGCAGTATTTT. Protein sequence: CASSYSSGLVGTDTQYF.

This clonotype appeared many times. The CDR3: CSARGYGEQGTTYTQYF. The CDR3 nucleotides read TGCAGTGCTAGAGGATACGGGGAACAGGGAACAACCTATACGCAGTATTTT. The V and J genes are TRBV20-1 and TRBJ2-3; perhaps TRBD1 as D (6 bases). The germline V gene encodes CDR1 DFQATT and CDR2 SNEGSKA (reference sequence). This CDR3 comprises 17 residues. Trimming left V 1 base short and J 7 bases short, with 24 bases between.

This chain joins TRBV5-4 and TRBJ2-3; D tentatively fits TRBD1 or TRBD2 (7 bases each). Trimming removed 4 bases at V and 3 bases at J, with 18 bases between. There are 16 residues in the CDR3. The germline V gene encodes CDR1 SGHNT and CDR2 YYREEE (reference sequence). DNA of the CDR3: TGTGCCAGCAGCCAGGGGGGGGCTGGGAGGACAGATACGCAGTATTTT. Its protein is CASSQGGAGRTDTQYF.

This clonotype was seen many times. The chain joins TRBV12-3 or TRBV12-4 to TRBJ2-5, with a tentative D call TRBD2 (6 bases). The CDR3 runs 13 residues. Trimming took 4 bases from V and 2 from J, leaving 8 bases between them. CDR3 protein: CASSWDSQETQYF. In nucleotides, the CDR3 is TGTGCCAGCAGTTGGGACTCGCAAGAGACCCAGTACTTC.

This clonotype was recorded a few times. The genes are TRBV28 and TRBJ2-5; D perhaps matches TRBD2 (6 bases). Germline CDR1 and CDR2: MDHEN and SYDVKM. The CDR3 consists of 14 residues. The V end lost 3 bases, the J end lost 13 bases, and 21 bases lay between the germline ends. The CDR3 DNA reads TGTGCCAGCAGTTTTAAAACAGGAGGGCTAAGGTGGTACTTC. This codes for CASSFKTGGLRWYF.

A word on this clonotype: The junction differs from germline at one of its ends, possibly a read error. V and J are TRBV4-3 and TRBJ2-5; D not certain. The CDR3 is 15 amino acids. Germline V gives CDR1 LGHNA, CDR2 YSLEER. For the CDR3, the DNA is TGCGTCAGCAGCCTACACCGAAACCCCGAGGAGACCCAGTACTTC. It specifies CVSSLHRNPEETQYF.